Shown below are 2 T cell receptor beta chains from a single sample sequenced in a study of a mutant IDH1 vaccine in newly diagnosed glioma. This sample's time point: week 23, last vaccination. Each dose of the vaccine consisted of 300 ug of mutant IDH1 20-mer peptide, with topical imiquimod. These receptors' antigens are unknown. Sequencing used immunoSEQ multiplex PCR; TCRdb keeps in-frame clones, though not all of them. Here the sample spans just over 80,000 clones, roughly 85% being singletons. The source was PBMCs, collected from a glioma patient whose treatment included an IDH1 peptide vaccine. These receptors were obtained from a man in his thirties or forties with glioma. Some clones in this sample may be carry-over from other donors' samples.

V and J are TRBV19 and TRBJ2-1, with D perhaps TRBD2 (7 bases). CDR3 length: 16 residues. The germline gives CDR1 LNHDA, CDR2 SQIVND (reference sequence). The V end lost 2 bases, the J end lost 5 bases, and 16 bases lay between the germline ends. CDR3 amino acids: CASSIFTGRGDNEQFF. The DNA for the CDR3 is TGTGCCAGTAGTATATTTACAGGGAGGGGAGACAATGAGCAGTTCTTC.

The J gene is TRBJ1-4, the V gene TRBV7-6; D call uncertain. There are 15 residues in the CDR3. V shed 1 base and J shed 7 bases, with 13 bases lying between them. CDR1 is SGHVS, CDR2 FNYEAQ, per germline. CDR3 nucleotides: TGTGCCAGCAGCTTAGATGATTTTCGGGGTGAAAAACTGTTTTTT. Protein product: CASSLDDFRGEKLFF. Complete variable domain (other parts from reference TRBV7-6 and TRBJ1-4): GAGVSQSPRYKVTKRGQDVALRCDPISGHVSLYWYRQALGQGPEFLTYFNYEAQQDKSGLPNDRFSAERPEGSISTLTIQRTEQRDSAMYRCASSLDDFRGEKLFFGSGTQLSVL.